This TCR beta chain was obtained from a study of T cell changes during pregnancy in multiple sclerosis. This clone showed up just once. This CDR3 has 13 amino acids. V dropped 5 bases and J dropped 6 bases, with 11 bases sitting between them. CDR1 is LNHDA and CDR2 is SQIVND in the germline V gene (reference sequence). The method was immunoSEQ multiplex PCR; TCRdb's version includes in-frame clones alone and lacks a portion of them. Found here are tens of thousands of clones, roughly 93% of them singletons; the top ten hold about 2.8%. This material consisted of CD8+ T cells from peripheral blood mononuclear cells, taken in the third trimester of pregnancy. The clonotype was recovered from a female donor with multiple sclerosis, enrolled in a pregnancy study. V is TRBV19 and J is TRBJ2-1; the D gene is possibly TRBD1 (6 bases). The CDR3 region has the DNA TGTGCCAGTAGTTATGTAGGGGGCAATGAGCAGTTCTTC. Amino acid sequence: CASSYVGGNEQFF.